A single sample is the source of the 14 T cell receptor beta chains below, sequenced in a study of response to subunit inactivated influenza vaccine. Each CDR3 protein gets one entry after TCRdb re-called the RT-PCR reads with MiXCR. Of roughly 520,000 distinct CDR3 sequences detected, approximately 24% appear once; the ten largest clones hold 1.5% to 2%. The material was CD4+ T cells sorted from PBMCs, obtained 5 days after vaccination. The receptor set was obtained from a man in his forties or fifties who received an inactivated influenza vaccine.

The chain carries TRBV6-2 or TRBV6-3 and TRBJ2-3; D gene unclear. Germline V gene lookup returns CDR1 MNHEY and CDR2 SVGEGT. CDR3 size: 14 residues. The V end was cut by 6 bases, the J end by 4 bases, with 14 bases between. CDR3 sequence reads: CASRPRSDADTQYF. In DNA, the CDR3 is TGTGCCAGCAGACCCCGATCAGACGCAGATACGCAGTATTTT.

The chain links TRBV20-1 to TRBJ1-1; TRBD1 aligns across 7 bases. Germline V gene data show CDR1 as DFQATT and CDR2 as SNEGSKA (reference sequence). The CDR3 covers 14 residues. With 6 bases clipped from V and 0 bases from J, the junction kept 7 bases outside the gene matches. The CDR3 DNA sequence: TGCAGTGCCAGGAGGGGACAGATGAACACTGAAGCTTTCTTT. This encodes CSARRGQMNTEAFF.

This clonotype turned up a few times. The chain has TRBV9 and TRBJ2-7; 12 bases map to TRBD1. Per the germline V gene, CDR1 is SGDLS and CDR2 is YYNGEE. The CDR3 runs to 18 residues. Trimming at V came to 3 bases and at J to 2 bases, leaving 12 bases not matched to a gene. The CDR3: CASSGGQGAATRPYEQYF. The CDR3 DNA is TGTGCCAGCAGCGGGGGACAGGGGGCCGCAACACGCCCCTACGAGCAGTACTTC.

This clonotype showed up just once. The chain joins TRBV11-2 to TRBJ2-7, with 15 bases lining up with TRBD2. Per the germline V gene, CDR1 is SGHAT and CDR2 is FQNNGV. This CDR3 is built from 18 residues. V was pared by 3 bases and J by 5 bases, with 11 bases of the junction left unmatched. In DNA form, the CDR3 reads TGTGCCAGCAGCTTGCCCGGACTAGCGGGAGGGCCTAAGGACGAGCAGTACTTC. Encoded protein: CASSLPGLAGGPKDEQYF.

This clonotype was picked up a small number of times. This chain links TRBV29-1 with TRBJ2-2; no definite D call. Germline assignment: CDR1 SQVTM and CDR2 ANQGSEA. This CDR3 spans 13 amino acids. V dropped 7 bases and J dropped 4 bases, with 13 bases sitting between them. CDR3 amino acids: CSAGLVGTGELFF. CDR3 nucleotide sequence: TGCAGCGCCGGGCTAGTGGGCACCGGGGAGCTGTTTTTT.

The V gene is TRBV20-1, the J gene TRBJ2-1; TRBD2 might be the D (7 bases). V was pared by 1 base and J by 2 bases, with 12 bases between. The CDR3 loop spans 15 amino acids. Germline loops: CDR1 DFQATT, CDR2 SNEGSKA (reference sequence). The CDR3 sequence: CSARGGGGPYNEQFF. CDR3 nucleotides: TGCAGTGCTAGAGGCGGCGGGGGCCCCTACAATGAGCAGTTCTTC.

Ten or more counts support this clonotype. The chain couples TRBV5-1 to TRBJ2-7; no firm D call. Per germline, CDR1 SGHRS and CDR2 YFSETQ. V lost 0 bases and J 3 bases, leaving 7 bases between the germline ends. This CDR3 comprises 13 residues. The CDR3 spells CASSLAGSYEQYF. The CDR3 DNA is TGCGCCAGCAGCTTGGCTGGCAGCTACGAGCAGTACTTC.

This chain links TRBV4-2 with TRBJ2-7; unclear D gene. There are 13 residues in the CDR3. CDR1 and CDR2 (germline): LGHNA, YNFKEQ. V gave up 0 bases and J gave up 4 bases, with 7 bases separating them. The CDR3 nucleotides are TGTGCCAGCAGCCAAGAGTCCCGATACGAGCAGTACTTC. Residues: CASSQESRYEQYF.

This clonotype is a singleton in its sample. The rearrangement links TRBV4-3 to TRBJ2-3; 7 positions match TRBD1. The J segment lost 1 base and the V segment lost 4 bases, leaving 8 bases of the junction unmatched. The CDR3 has 16 residues. Germline-derived CDR1 and CDR2 are LGHNA and YSLEER. Here the CDR3 reads CASSRATGSGTDTQYF. CDR3 nucleotide sequence: TGCGCCAGCAGCCGTGCGACAGGGAGTGGCACAGATACGCAGTATTTT.

The V gene is TRBV3-1, the J gene TRBJ1-1; TRBD1 aligns across 9 bases. Looked up from germline, CDR1 is LGHDT and CDR2 is YNNKEL (reference sequence). V lost 1 base and J lost 5; bases outside the gene matches: 5. The CDR3 runs 15 residues. CDR3 DNA sequence: TGTGCCAGCAGCCAAGGGTCTGACAGGGGGACTGAAGCTTTCTTT. It is translated as CASSQGSDRGTEAFF.

The chain uses TRBV7-9 and TRBJ2-7, with D perhaps TRBD1 or TRBD2 (6 bases each). V gave up 5 bases and J gave up 3 bases, with 14 bases separating them. The CDR3 covers 14 residues. Per germline, CDR1 SEHNR and CDR2 FQNEAQ (reference sequence). The CDR3 nucleotides are TGTGCCAGCAGCCCGGGGGCAGGGATCTACGAGCAGTACTTC. As protein: CASSPGAGIYEQYF.

The chain combines TRBV6-2 or TRBV6-3 with TRBJ2-2; a weak D match, TRBD2 (6 bases). The CDR3 is 12 amino acids. Germline-derived CDR1 and CDR2 are MNHEY and SVGEGT. CDR3 nucleotides: TGTGCTCATGCGGAGGGCCCCGGGGAGCTGTTTTTT. Amino acids: CAHAEGPGELFF.

This chain joins TRBV5-1 and TRBJ1-2, with D perhaps matching TRBD1 (5 bases). The CDR3 loop spans 14 amino acids. The germline V and J ends were trimmed by 6 bases and 4 bases, with 16 bases remaining between them. The germline CDR1 and CDR2 sequences are SGHRS and YFSETQ. CDR3 sequence: CASTWRPGSYGYTF. The DNA of the CDR3 is TGCGCCAGCACGTGGAGGCCAGGGAGCTATGGCTACACCTTC. Full variable domain (rest looked up from reference TRBV5-1 and TRBJ1-2): KAGVTQTPRYLIKTRGQQVTLSCSPISGHRSVSWYQQTPGQGLQFLFEYFSETQRNKGNFPGRFSGRQFSNSRSEMNVSTLELGDSALYLCASTWRPGSYGYTFGSGTRLTVV.

At least ten counts were recorded for this clonotype. The V and J genes are TRBV6-5 and TRBJ1-3; 9 bases match TRBD1. With 0 bases clipped from V and 10 bases from J, the junction kept 13 bases outside the gene matches. CDR1 and CDR2 (germline): MNHEY, SVGAGI. This CDR3 comprises 17 residues. CDR3 nucleotides: TGTGCCAGCAGTTACTCCATTCGGACAGGGGAGTCTGGTACCATATATTTT. This translates into CASSYSIRTGESGTIYF.